The sequence of this TCR beta chain was determined in a study of blood T cell repertoires in COVID-19. This CDR3 is 13 amino acids long. Germline CDR1 is MNHEY and CDR2 is SMNVEV (reference sequence). Trimming stripped 11 bases from V and 7 bases from J, with 17 bases between. Study processing details: It was from reference gene primer amplification that nucleated cell counts were estimated. Method: immunoSEQ multiplex PCR; TCRdb's copy keeps in-frame clones and lacks some. Clone size and the V and J calls come from that table; the DNA yielded D and trimming. The profile shows 350,000 to 550,000 clones, 85% to 90% of them singletons.

Sequencing was done on a sample of PBMCs or T cells enriched from blood (not recorded which). This sequence originates from a man aged 25-45 years who had recovered from COVID-19. The genes are TRBV27 and TRBJ1-4, with D maybe TRBD1 (6 bases). The CDR3 DNA follows: TGTGCCTGGTGGGACACTGGTTTTGAAAAACTGTTTTTT. Its protein product is CAWWDTGFEKLFF. Filled out from reference TRBV27 and TRBJ1-4, the complete variable domain reads EAQVTQNPRYLITVTGKKLTVTCSQNMNHEYMSWYRQDPGLGLRQIYYSMNVEVTDKGDVPEGYKVSRKEKRNFPLILESPSPNQTSLYFCAWWDTGFEKLFFGSGTQLSVL.